This T cell receptor (beta chain) was found in a study of long-term antiretroviral therapy in people with HIV. Study-wide results and caveats: Pre-ART expanded TRB clones stayed dominant throughout, though often decreasing after ART.

As to this clone: The antigen remains undetermined.

V lost 4 bases to trimming and J lost 5 bases, with 14 bases between them. The CDR3 spans 15 residues. In germline, CDR1 is ENHRY, CDR2 SYGVKD. Survey-level resolution applied to immunoSEQ assay v3.0. The assay was immunoSEQ multiplex PCR, and TCRdb's table has in-frame clones only and misses some. The sample shows 10,000 to 15,000 clones, roughly 80% of them seen only once. The sequenced sample was unsorted PBMCs, obtained 1.3 years after starting antiretroviral therapy. The chain uses TRBV10-3 and TRBJ2-2, with D maybe TRBD1 (6 bases). This receptor was taken from a woman aged 18-35 years with HIV. The CDR3 reads CAISANRDSTGELFF. CDR3 nucleotides: TGTGCCATCAGTGCTAACAGGGATTCGACCGGGGAGCTGTTTTTT.